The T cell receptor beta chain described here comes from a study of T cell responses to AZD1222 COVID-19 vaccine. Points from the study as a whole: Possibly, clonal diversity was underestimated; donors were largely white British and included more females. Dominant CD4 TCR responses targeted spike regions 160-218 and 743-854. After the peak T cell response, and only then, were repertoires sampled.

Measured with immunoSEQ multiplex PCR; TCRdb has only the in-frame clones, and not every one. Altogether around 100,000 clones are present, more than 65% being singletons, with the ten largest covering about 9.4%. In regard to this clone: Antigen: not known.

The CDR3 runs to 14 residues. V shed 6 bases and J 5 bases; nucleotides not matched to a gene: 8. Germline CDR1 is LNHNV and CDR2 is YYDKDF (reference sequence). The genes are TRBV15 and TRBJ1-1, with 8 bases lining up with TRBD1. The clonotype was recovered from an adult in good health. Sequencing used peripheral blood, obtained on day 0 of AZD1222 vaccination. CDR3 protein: CATRLDRVETEAFF. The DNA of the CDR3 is TGTGCCACCAGATTGGACAGGGTGGAAACTGAAGCTTTCTTT. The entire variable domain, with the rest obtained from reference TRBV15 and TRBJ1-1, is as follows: DAMVIQNPRYQVTQFGKPVTLSCSQTLNHNVMYWYQQKSSQAPKLLFHYYDKDFNNEADTPDNFQSRRPNTSFCFLDIRSPGLGDTAMYLCATRLDRVETEAFFGQGTRLTVV.